This TCR beta chain was recovered during a study of shared clonotypes between healthy human individuals (dated by TCRdb to the early 2020s). In the study overall: The cohort comprised two women and three men aged 18 to 49 years. For each donor, CD4 naive and CD4 memory were each given three plates, CD8 naive was given two plates, and CD8 memory was given one plate. To estimate repertoire size and how much clonotypes are shared between individuals, the study performed deep sequencing of blood TCR repertoires from roughly five healthy adults. Different laboratories and diverse techniques were used to prepare libraries and sequence TCR repertoires, to increase sequencing depth and limit assay-specific biases. Leukapheresis yielded between about 0.9 and 10 billion PBMCs per donor.

This clone was counted a few times. What antigen it recognizes has not been identified. No quality values exist for individual bases; no much larger clone is one base distant. The donors were healthy, HIV-negative adults who had no recently reported acute infections or vaccinations. Every donor was a Caucasian adult residing in Nashville, Tennessee, USA. CD4+ T cells were enriched by magnetic negative selection; naive cells were then positively selected on CD45RA, and the negative fraction formed the memory subset. Blood was collected by leukapheresis, and PBMCs were isolated by Ficoll-Histopaque density gradient centrifugation and then cryopreserved in liquid nitrogen vapor phase. Analytical flow cytometry was used to check the purity and quantity of each magnetically sorted T cell population. From each sorted fraction, genomic DNA was isolated and quantified by UV absorbance on a Nanodrop 2000c.

Using the deep immunoSEQ assay, multiplex PCR amplified TCR CDR3 regions from genomic DNA. Extracted genomic DNA from each cell subset was spread evenly across all wells of several immunoSEQ 96-well plates, with each plate serving as a replicate. For sorted subsets, each replicate PCR was loaded with 150 to 250 ng genomic DNA, equivalent to 25,000 to 35,000 T cell genomes. Purified libraries were measured with a Qubit 3.0 fluorometer, size-checked on a Bioanalyzer 2100, and measured again with the KAPA Library Quantification kit. A separate single-read 150-cycle Illumina NextSeq 550 flow cell was used to sequence each immunoSEQ 96-well plate. The source study handled its data this way. Because the immunoSEQ output held only junctional sequences and lacked quality scores, the filtering could not match the filtering applied to full-length reads. Sequences were annotated with PyIR, a Python wrapper for IgBLAST v1.9, using IMGT germline references to assign V/J genes and CDR3. Reads were removed for weak V/J assignments (E-value above 1e-6), missing CDR3, stop codons, out-of-frame junctions, or ambiguous translated residues. A V3J clonotype was defined by an identical inferred V gene, J gene, and CDR3 amino acid sequence. Percentage overlap between repertoires was computed as shared unique clonotypes divided by the size of the smaller repertoire. Three approaches were used to assess repertoire richness: RTK rarefaction, the Chao1 estimator, and Recon v2.1 estimates of unobserved clonotypes. OLGA was used to compute generation probabilities for all TCRbeta clonotypes that the gDNA method yielded from a handful of donors. The table was pulled from immuneACCESS by TCRdb, which kept in-frame rearrangements only. Such tables lose some clones; where checked, under half of the loss comes from unresolved V genes, and the rest has no known cause. Clone size and V and J calls were adopted from that table, with D and trimming inferred from the DNA. This sample comprises some 2,000,000 clones, 90% to 95% of them detected only once. The ten top clones hold 0.13% of the sample.

The paper as a whole reports these results and caveats: Because the study included a small number of donors, the genetic and exposure-history diversity represented was limited. Rarefaction of sorted-subset datasets indicated incomplete sequencing despite the large sequencing depth. Approximately 5% of naive CD4, roughly 3.5% of naive CD8, 2.3% of memory CD4, and about 0.4% of memory CD8 clonotypes were shared across several donors. Only blood was sampled, and tissue TCR repertoires likely differ from those in blood. Based on pairwise subsampling, the degree of clonotype sharing among donors was expected to be affected by sequencing depth. Naive subsets generally had larger estimated clonotype richness than memory subsets. Clonotypes shared by all four sorted-subset donors showed higher generation probabilities than non-shared clonotypes.

The material sequenced was naive CD4+ T cells sorted from blood. The cell subset or site label of this sample denotes: CD45RA+ positively selected. This receptor was identified in a man aged 18 to 29 in good health.

The nucleotides are TGTGCCAGCAGCGTAGTAGGCACCACAGGGGAGACCCAGTACTTC. It translates as CASSVVGTTGETQYF. The chain links TRBV9 with TRBJ2-5, and possibly TRBD1, on 6 matching bases. V is cut by 0 bases and J by 5 bases, and the space between the germline ends is 14 bases. The germline V gene provides CDR1 SGDLS and CDR2 YYNGEE. The cysteine opens and the phenylalanine closes a CDR3 of 15 amino acids. Only the CDR3 region is kept as DNA, spanning 45 bases read in frame from base 1.